This is a list of T cell receptor beta chains from one sample in a study of blood T cell repertoires in COVID-19. Profiling relied on immunoSEQ multiplex PCR, and the TCRdb table lists in-frame clones only, not all of them. The sample consists of over 250,000 clones, roughly 90% of them appearing once. Sequenced material: PBMCs or T cells enriched from blood (not recorded which). The source is a woman aged 55-69 years who had recovered from COVID-19. CDR3s include the opening cysteine and the closing phenylalanine or tryptophan. The D gene is left open where the match is weak. Clone size, where shown, is once, few, many, or a class for clones that have expanded.

d_gene	abundance	v_gene	j_gene	CDR3nt	CDR3aa
.	.	TRBV5-1	TRBJ2-1	TGCGCCAGCAATTTGGTGTTAACAGGGACCCCCAATGAGCAGTTCTTC	CASNLVLTGTPNEQFF
TRBD1	once	TRBV3-1/TRBV3-2	TRBJ2-2	TGTGCCAGCAGCCAAGATCTGTGGACAGGGGACACCGGGGAGCTGTTTTTT	CASSQDLWTGDTGELFF
TRBD1	.	TRBV5-1	TRBJ2-7	TGCGCCAGCAGCTTGAGCTTCGGACAGGGGTTTTACGAGCAGTACTTC	CASSLSFGQGFYEQYF
.	.	TRBV28	TRBJ2-3	TGTGCCAGCAGTGTTCAGGAGGGGACCACAGATACGCAGTATTTT	CASSVQEGTTDTQYF
TRBD2	few	TRBV7-6	TRBJ2-5	TGTGCCAGCAGCTTAGAGGGACTAGCGGAAGAGACCCAGTACTTC	CASSLEGLAEETQYF
TRBD2	.	TRBV9	TRBJ2-3	TGTGCCAGCAGCGTAGTATCCGGCGGGGGAACGCAGTATTTT	CASSVVSGGGTQYF
TRBD1	.	TRBV15	TRBJ2-2	TGTGCCACCAGCAGAGATCGGCAGGGGGTTACTTCCACCGGGGAGCTGTTTTTT	CATSRDRQGVTSTGELFF
TRBD2	.	TRBV11-2	TRBJ2-1	TGTGCCAGCAGCCCACTCCCAGGGTTGGTAGCGGGAGTCAGTGAGCAGTTCTTC	CASSPLPGLVAGVSEQFF
.	.	TRBV4-1	TRBJ1-3	TGCGCCAGCAGCCAAAAAGAGGGTAACACCATATATTTT	CASSQKEGNTIYF
.	.	TRBV6-5	TRBJ2-7	TGTGCCAGCAGTTACCCTGGGAGGATGGGGTACTACGAGCAGTACTTC	CASSYPGRMGYYEQYF
.	.	TRBV27	TRBJ1-1	TGTGCCAGCAGTACCACGGACTACACTGAAGCTTTCTTT	CASSTTDYTEAFF
TRBD1	.	TRBV5-1	TRBJ1-1	TGCGCCAGCAGCTCCACAGGGGACAGTTCCACTGAAGCTTTCTTT	CASSSTGDSSTEAFF
TRBD1	.	TRBV6-2/TRBV6-3	TRBJ1-1	TGTGCCAGCAGTCCAAACAGGGGCTCCCTGAACACTGAAGCTTTCTTT	CASSPNRGSLNTEAFF
TRBD2	.	TRBV4-1	TRBJ2-1	TGCGCCAGCCAGACTAGCGGGGGAGTTGATGAGCAGTTCTTC	CASQTSGGVDEQFF
TRBD1	.	TRBV5-4	TRBJ2-1	TGTGCCAGCAGCTTGGGACAGGGAGCCCTCAATGAGCAGTTCTTC	CASSLGQGALNEQFF
TRBD2	.	TRBV9	TRBJ2-1	TGTGCCAGCAGCGATAGAGGGCTAGCGGGATACAATGAGCAGTTCTTC	CASSDRGLAGYNEQFF
TRBD2	.	TRBV11-3	TRBJ2-7	TGTGCCAGCAGCTCCAAACCGGGACTAGCAGTTTACGAGCAGTACTTC	CASSSKPGLAVYEQYF
TRBD2	.	TRBV4-2	TRBJ2-7	TGTGCCAGCAGCCAAGAGGTCCTAGCGGGAGTGTACGAGCAGTACTTC	CASSQEVLAGVYEQYF
.	.	TRBV28	TRBJ1-5	TGTGCCAGCAGTTTCCAGAACACCCCATGGCGGCTTCCCGTAGCCCAGCATTTT	CASSFQNTPWRLPVAQHF
.	.	TRBV7-2	TRBJ2-5	TGTGCCAGCAGCTTTACTGTGTCTAGTGGGGCAAAGACCCAGTACTTC	CASSFTVSSGAKTQYF
.	.	TRBV28	TRBJ2-2	TGTGCCAGCAGTTCGAAAGGGGCGGGGACCGGGGAGCTGTTTTTT	CASSSKGAGTGELFF
.	.	TRBV6-5	TRBJ2-7	TGTGCCGCCCGTAGGGGCTATAGCTCCTACGAGCAGTACTTC	CAARRGYSSYEQYF
.	.	TRBV28	TRBJ2-5	TGTGCCAGCGGCACCGATACAGTCCAAGAGACCCAGTACTTC	CASGTDTVQETQYF
.	.	TRBV6-5	TRBJ2-1	TGTGCCAGCAGTTTCATTCAGGGGTATGAGCAGTTCTTC	CASSFIQGYEQFF
.	.	TRBV5-1	TRBJ2-1	TGCGCCAGCAGCGTGGGTGGGTGGCAGGGGTATGTGGATGAGCAGTTCTTC	CASSVGGWQGYVDEQFF
.	.	TRBV21-1	TRBJ1-4	TGTGCCAGCAGCAAAGCCCACAGGGGGCTTGAAAAACTGTTTTTT	CASSKAHRGLEKLFF
TRBD2	.	TRBV28	TRBJ2-4	TGTGCCAGCAGCCCGGGACTAGCGGGAGGTTCGAACATTCAGTACTTC	CASSPGLAGGSNIQYF
.	.	TRBV12-5	TRBJ1-5	TGTGCTAGTGGACATAGCGTGCCGCCCCAGCATTTT	CASGHSVPPQHF
.	once	TRBV6-5	TRBJ1-1	TGTGCCAGCAGTTACCTTAGGGAGACTGAAGCTTTCTTT	CASSYLRETEAFF
.	.	TRBV19	TRBJ1-4	TGTGCCAGTAGTCGGAGGGGTTGGGATGAAAAACTGTTTTTT	CASSRRGWDEKLFF
TRBD2	.	TRBV28	TRBJ2-2	TGTGCCAGCAGGTTGACTAGCGGCACCGGGGAGCTGTTTTTT	CASRLTSGTGELFF
TRBD1	.	TRBV5-4	TRBJ2-3	TGTGCCAGCAGACTCGAGACAGGGGGGACAGATACGCAGTATTTT	CASRLETGGTDTQYF
.	once	TRBV28	TRBJ2-2	TGTGCCAGCAGTCCAGGGGACACCGGGGAGCTGTTTTTT	CASSPGDTGELFF
.	.	TRBV11-2	TRBJ1-6	TGTGCCAGCAGCTTAGATCGAGGCTCACCCCTCCACTTT	CASSLDRGSPLHF
TRBD2	.	TRBV27	TRBJ2-1	TGTGCCAGCAGTTCGCCCGCCGGGCGGGGGGCCCCGGGGTCCTACAATGAGCAGTTCTTC	CASSSPAGRGAPGSYNEQFF
.	.	TRBV21-1	TRBJ2-1	TGTGCCAGCAGCAAAGCGCTTTCTCGCGGGAGTCACGATGAGCAGTTCTTC	CASSKALSRGSHDEQFF
.	few	TRBV9	TRBJ2-2	TGTGCCAGCAGCGTAGGCAGGGTAACCGGGGAGCTGTTTTTT	CASSVGRVTGELFF
.	.	TRBV6-5	TRBJ1-5	TGTGCCAGCAGTACCGAGGGAAATCAGCCCCAGCATTTT	CASSTEGNQPQHF
.	few	TRBV25-1	TRBJ2-7	TGTGCCAGCAGAGAGTCCGGCGGGGTCTACGAGCAGTACTTC	CASRESGGVYEQYF
.	.	TRBV4-1	TRBJ1-4	TGCGCCAGCAGCCGCGGACTTAATGAAAAACTGTTTTTT	CASSRGLNEKLFF
TRBD1	.	TRBV24-1	TRBJ1-2	TGTGCCACCAATACAGGGGAGAACTATGGCTACACCTTC	CATNTGENYGYTF
.	.	TRBV21-1	TRBJ1-2	TGTGCCAGCAGCAAAGGAGTCGGTCAACCCTATGGCTACACCTTC	CASSKGVGQPYGYTF
.	.	TRBV19	TRBJ2-3	TGTGCCAGTACCACCTACAAGGGGGATACGCAGTATTTT	CASTTYKGDTQYF
.	.	TRBV28	TRBJ2-5	TGTGCCAGCAGTCAGCCCATCGGCAGGGTGGAGACCCAGTACTTC	CASSQPIGRVETQYF
TRBD1	.	TRBV25-1	TRBJ1-2	TGTGCCAGCCAGGGACAGGGGGCGTATGGCTACACCTTC	CASQGQGAYGYTF
.	.	TRBV7-9	TRBJ2-7	TGTGCCAGCAGCTCCTACGCGACAGGCTCCTACGAGCAGTACTTC	CASSSYATGSYEQYF
.	.	TRBV9	TRBJ1-2	TGTGCCAGCAGCGTACTCACCGACAGTGGCTACACCTTC	CASSVLTDSGYTF
.	.	TRBV12-3/TRBV12-4	TRBJ2-7	TGTGCCAGCACCTCCGGGACAAACTACGAGCAGTACTTC	CASTSGTNYEQYF
.	few	TRBV7-3	TRBJ2-1	TGTGCCAGCAGCTTAGAAAGCTGGCGGTCTAGCTCCTACAATGAGCAGTTCTTC	CASSLESWRSSSYNEQFF
TRBD1	.	TRBV6-5	TRBJ2-4	TGTGCCAGCAGTTACTCGGCACAGGGGGCGAAGAACATTCAGTACTTC	CASSYSAQGAKNIQYF